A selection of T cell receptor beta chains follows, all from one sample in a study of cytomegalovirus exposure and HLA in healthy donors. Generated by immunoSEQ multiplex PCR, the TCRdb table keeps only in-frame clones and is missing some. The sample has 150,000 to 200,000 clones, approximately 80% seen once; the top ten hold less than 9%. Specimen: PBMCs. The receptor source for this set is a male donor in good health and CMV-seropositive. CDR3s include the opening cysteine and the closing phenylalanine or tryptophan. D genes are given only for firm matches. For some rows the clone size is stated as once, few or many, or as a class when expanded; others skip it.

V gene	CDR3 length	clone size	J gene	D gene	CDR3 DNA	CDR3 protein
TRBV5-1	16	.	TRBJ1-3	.	TGCGCCAGCAGCTTACAGGGAGAGGGTTTTGGAAACACCATATATTTT	CASSLQGEGFGNTIYF
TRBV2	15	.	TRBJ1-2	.	TGTGCCAGCAGTGAATTTTCCCTATTTAACTATGGCTACACCTTC	CASSEFSLFNYGYTF
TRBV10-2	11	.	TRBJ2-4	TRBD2	TGCGCCGCCCAGGGAGGGAACATTCAGTACTTC	CAAQGGNIQYF
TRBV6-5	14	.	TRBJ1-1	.	TGTGCCAGCAGTTACTCGAGGATTAACACTGAAGCTTTCTTT	CASSYSRINTEAFF
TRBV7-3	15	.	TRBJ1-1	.	TGTGCCAGCAGCTTAAACCCCGGGGGGAACACTGAAGCTTTCTTT	CASSLNPGGNTEAFF
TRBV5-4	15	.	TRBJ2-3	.	TGTGCCAGCAGCTTGGGGAGGGGATACACAGATACGCAGTATTTT	CASSLGRGYTDTQYF
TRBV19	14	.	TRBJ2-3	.	TGTGCCAGTTCCGCCCGGGGGAAGACAGATACGCAGTATTTT	CASSARGKTDTQYF
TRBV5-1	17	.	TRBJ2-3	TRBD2	TGCGCCAGCAGCTTGGCAGTAGCGGGGGCCTTCACAGATACGCAGTATTTT	CASSLAVAGAFTDTQYF
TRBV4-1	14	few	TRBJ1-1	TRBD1	TGCGCCAGCAGCCTCCCAGGGGGGCGAACTGAAGCTTTCTTT	CASSLPGGRTEAFF
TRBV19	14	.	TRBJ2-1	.	TGTGCCAGTCGCGGACTCGAAATTTTGGATGAGCAGTTCTTC	CASRGLEILDEQFF
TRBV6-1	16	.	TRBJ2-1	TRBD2	TGTGCCAGCAGTGAAGGGACTAGCGGGCCCTACAATGAGCAGTTCTTC	CASSEGTSGPYNEQFF
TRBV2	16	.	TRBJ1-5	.	TGTGCCAGCAGCACGGGCCACGGCCGAGGGTATCAGCCCCAGCATTTT	CASSTGHGRGYQPQHF
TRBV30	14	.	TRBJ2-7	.	TGTGCCTGGAGCCCTGGGAGTTATTTGGACGAGCAGTACTTC	CAWSPGSYLDEQYF
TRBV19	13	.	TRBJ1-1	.	TGTGCCAGTAGTATTCAGGGAGGGACTGAAGCTTTCTTT	CASSIQGGTEAFF